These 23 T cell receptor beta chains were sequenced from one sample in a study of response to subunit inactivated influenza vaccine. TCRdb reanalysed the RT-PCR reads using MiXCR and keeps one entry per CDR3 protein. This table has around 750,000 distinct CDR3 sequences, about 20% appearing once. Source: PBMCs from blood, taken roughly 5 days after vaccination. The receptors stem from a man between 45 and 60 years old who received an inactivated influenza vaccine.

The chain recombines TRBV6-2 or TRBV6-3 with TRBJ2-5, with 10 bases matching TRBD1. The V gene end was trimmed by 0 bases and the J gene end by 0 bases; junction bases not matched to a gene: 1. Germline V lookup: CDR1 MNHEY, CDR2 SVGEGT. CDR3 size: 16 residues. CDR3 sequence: CASSYSTGGYQETQYF. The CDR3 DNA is TGTGCCAGCAGTTACTCGACAGGGGGCTACCAAGAGACCCAGTACTTC.

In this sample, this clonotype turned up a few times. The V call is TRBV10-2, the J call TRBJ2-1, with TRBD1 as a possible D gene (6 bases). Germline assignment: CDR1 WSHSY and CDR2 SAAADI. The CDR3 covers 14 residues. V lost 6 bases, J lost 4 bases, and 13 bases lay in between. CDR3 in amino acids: CASRDSGKYNEQFF. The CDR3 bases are TGCGCCAGCAGGGACAGCGGTAAATACAATGAGCAGTTCTTC.

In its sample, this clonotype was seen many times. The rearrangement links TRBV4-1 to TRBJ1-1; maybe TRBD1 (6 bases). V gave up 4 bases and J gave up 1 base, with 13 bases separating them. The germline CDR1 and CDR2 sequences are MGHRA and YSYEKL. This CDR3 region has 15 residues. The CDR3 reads CASSLRGGENTEAFF. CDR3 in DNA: TGCGCCAGCAGCCTTAGGGGGGGGGAGAACACTGAAGCTTTCTTT.

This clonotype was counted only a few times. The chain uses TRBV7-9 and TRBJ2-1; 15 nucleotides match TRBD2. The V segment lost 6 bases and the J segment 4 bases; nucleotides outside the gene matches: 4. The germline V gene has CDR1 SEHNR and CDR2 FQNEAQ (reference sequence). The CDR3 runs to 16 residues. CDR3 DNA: TGTGCCAGCAGTTGGACTAGCGGGGGGGTGTACAATGAGCAGTTCTTC. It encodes CASSWTSGGVYNEQFF.

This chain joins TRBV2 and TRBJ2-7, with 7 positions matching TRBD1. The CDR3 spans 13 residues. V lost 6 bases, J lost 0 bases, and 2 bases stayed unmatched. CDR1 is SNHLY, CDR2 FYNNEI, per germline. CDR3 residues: CASRGTDSYEQYF. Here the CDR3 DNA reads TGTGCCAGCAGGGGGACAGACTCCTACGAGCAGTACTTC.

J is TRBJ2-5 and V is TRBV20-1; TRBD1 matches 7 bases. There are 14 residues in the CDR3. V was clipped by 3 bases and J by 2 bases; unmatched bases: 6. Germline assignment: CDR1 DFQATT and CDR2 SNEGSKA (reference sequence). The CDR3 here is CSASRGQLQETQYF. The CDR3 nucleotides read TGCAGTGCTAGCCGGGGACAGCTACAAGAGACCCAGTACTTC.

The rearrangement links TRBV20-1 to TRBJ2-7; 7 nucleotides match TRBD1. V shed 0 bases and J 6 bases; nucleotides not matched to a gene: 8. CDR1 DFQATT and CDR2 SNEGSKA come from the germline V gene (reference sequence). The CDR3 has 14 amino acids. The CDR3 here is CSARDPDRATEQYF. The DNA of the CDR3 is TGCAGTGCTAGAGATCCCGACAGGGCTACCGAGCAGTACTTC.

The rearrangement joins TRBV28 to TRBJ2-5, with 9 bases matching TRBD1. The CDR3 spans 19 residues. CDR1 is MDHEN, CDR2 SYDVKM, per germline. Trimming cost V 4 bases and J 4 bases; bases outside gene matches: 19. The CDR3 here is CASSSPQTTGGERVETQYF. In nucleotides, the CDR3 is TGTGCCAGCAGTTCCCCACAAACAACAGGGGGCGAAAGGGTAGAGACCCAGTACTTC.

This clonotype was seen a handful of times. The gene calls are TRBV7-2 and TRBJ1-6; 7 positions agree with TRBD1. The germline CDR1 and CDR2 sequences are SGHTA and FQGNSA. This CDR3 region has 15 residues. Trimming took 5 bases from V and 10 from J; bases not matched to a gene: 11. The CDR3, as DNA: TGTGCCAGCAGCCCCCGACAGGGTTTTGGCTCACCCCTCCACTTT. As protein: CASSPRQGFGSPLHF.

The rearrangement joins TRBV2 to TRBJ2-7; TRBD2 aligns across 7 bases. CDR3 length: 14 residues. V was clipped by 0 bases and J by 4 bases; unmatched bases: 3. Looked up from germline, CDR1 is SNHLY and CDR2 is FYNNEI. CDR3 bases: TGTGCCAGCAGTGAAGCGGGGGGGGTATACGAGCAGTACTTC. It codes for CASSEAGGVYEQYF.

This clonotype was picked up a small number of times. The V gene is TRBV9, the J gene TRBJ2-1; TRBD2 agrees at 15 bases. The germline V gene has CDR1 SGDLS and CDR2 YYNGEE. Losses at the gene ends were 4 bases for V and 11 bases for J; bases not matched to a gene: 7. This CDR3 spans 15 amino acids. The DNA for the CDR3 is TGTGCCAGCAGCCGGACTAGCGGGGGGGTCAGTCAGCAGTTCTTC. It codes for CASSRTSGGVSQQFF.

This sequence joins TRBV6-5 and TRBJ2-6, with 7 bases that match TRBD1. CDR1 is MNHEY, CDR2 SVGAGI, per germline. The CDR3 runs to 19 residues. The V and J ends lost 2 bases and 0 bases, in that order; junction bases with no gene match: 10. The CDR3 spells CASSYDRATVRSGANVLTF. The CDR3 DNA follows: TGTGCCAGCAGTTACGACAGGGCCACCGTCCGCTCTGGGGCCAACGTCCTGACTTTC.

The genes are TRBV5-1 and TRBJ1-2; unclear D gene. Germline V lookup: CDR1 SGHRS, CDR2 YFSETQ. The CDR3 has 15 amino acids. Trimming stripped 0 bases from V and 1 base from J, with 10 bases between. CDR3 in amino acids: CASSLGPNLNYGYTF. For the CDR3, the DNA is TGCGCCAGCAGCTTGGGACCGAATCTTAACTATGGCTACACCTTC.

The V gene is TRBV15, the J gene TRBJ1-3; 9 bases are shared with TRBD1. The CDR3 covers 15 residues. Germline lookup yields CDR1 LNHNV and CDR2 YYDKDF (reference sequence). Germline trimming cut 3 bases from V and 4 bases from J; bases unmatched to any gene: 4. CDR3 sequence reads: CATSRDRGSGNTIYF. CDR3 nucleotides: TGTGCCACCAGCAGGGACAGGGGATCCGGAAACACCATATATTTT.

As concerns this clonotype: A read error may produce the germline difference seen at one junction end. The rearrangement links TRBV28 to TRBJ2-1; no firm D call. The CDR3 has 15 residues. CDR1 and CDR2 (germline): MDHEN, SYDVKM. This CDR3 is CASSLWVSSFNEQFF. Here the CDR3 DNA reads TGTGCCAGCAGTTTATGGGTCAGCTCCTTCAATGAGCAGTTCTTC.

The CDR3 is CASSWTTQYNEQFF. The CDR3 DNA sequence: TGTGCCAGCAGTTGGACTACCCAGTACAATGAGCAGTTCTTC. This chain uses TRBV28 with TRBJ2-1; D may be TRBD2 (6 bases). There are 14 residues in the CDR3. From germline, CDR1 is MDHEN and CDR2 SYDVKM. Trimming stripped 4 bases from V and 4 bases from J, with 11 bases between.

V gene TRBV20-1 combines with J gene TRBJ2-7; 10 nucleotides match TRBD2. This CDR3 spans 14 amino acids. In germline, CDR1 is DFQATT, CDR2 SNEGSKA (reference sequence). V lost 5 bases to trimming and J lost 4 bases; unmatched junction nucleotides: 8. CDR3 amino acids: CSAAPGLAEYEQYF. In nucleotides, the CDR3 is TGCAGTGCTGCTCCCGGACTAGCGGAATACGAGCAGTACTTC.

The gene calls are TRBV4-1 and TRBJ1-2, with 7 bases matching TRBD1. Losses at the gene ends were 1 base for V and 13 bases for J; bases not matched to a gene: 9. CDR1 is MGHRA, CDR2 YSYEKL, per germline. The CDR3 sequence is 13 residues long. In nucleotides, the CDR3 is TGCGCCAGCAGCCAAGGAGTGGACAGGACTAGCACCTTC. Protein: CASSQGVDRTSTF.

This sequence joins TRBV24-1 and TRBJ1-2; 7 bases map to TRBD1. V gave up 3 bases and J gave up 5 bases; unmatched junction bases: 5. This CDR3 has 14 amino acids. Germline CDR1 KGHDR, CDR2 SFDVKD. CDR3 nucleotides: TGTGCCACCAGTGATCCAACAGGGGATTATGGCTACACCTTC. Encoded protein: CATSDPTGDYGYTF.

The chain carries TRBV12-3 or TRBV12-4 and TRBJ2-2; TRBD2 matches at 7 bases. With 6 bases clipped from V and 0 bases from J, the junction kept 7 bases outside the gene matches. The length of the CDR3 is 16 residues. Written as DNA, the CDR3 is TGTGCCAGCAGCTCCCGGACTAGGGCGAACACCGGGGAGCTGTTTTTT. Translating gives CASSSRTRANTGELFF.

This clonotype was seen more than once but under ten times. This CDR3 is CASSLTGSGGNTIYF. In DNA, the CDR3 is TGTGCCAGCAGCTTGACAGGGTCCGGGGGAAACACCATATATTTT. The V and J genes are TRBV7-2 and TRBJ1-3, with 7 bases fitting TRBD1. Germline CDR1 reads SGHTA; CDR2 reads FQGNSA. The V segment lost 3 bases and the J segment 4 bases; nucleotides outside the gene matches: 6. CDR3 length: 15 amino acids.

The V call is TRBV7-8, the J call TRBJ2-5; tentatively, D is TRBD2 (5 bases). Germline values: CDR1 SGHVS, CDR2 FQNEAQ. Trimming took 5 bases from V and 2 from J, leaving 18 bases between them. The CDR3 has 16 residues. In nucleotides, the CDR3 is TGTGCCAGCAGCCCGGTCGAGGGAAAATCTCAAGAGACCCAGTACTTC. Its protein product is CASSPVEGKSQETQYF. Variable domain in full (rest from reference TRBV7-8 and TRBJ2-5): GAGVSQSPRYKVAKRGQDVALRCDPISGHVSLFWYQQALGQGPEFLTYFQNEAQLDKSGLPSDRFFAERPEGSVSTLKIQRTQQEDSAVYLCASSPVEGKSQETQYFGPGTRLLVL.

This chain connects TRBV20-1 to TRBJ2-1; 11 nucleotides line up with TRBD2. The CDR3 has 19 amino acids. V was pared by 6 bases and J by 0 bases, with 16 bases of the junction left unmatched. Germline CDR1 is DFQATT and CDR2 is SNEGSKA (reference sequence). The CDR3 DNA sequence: TGCAGTGCACCGGTCTCTAGCGGGAGGTATATTAGCTCCTACAATGAGCAGTTCTTC. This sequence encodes CSAPVSSGRYISSYNEQFF.